Following are 16 T cell receptor beta chains from one sample sequenced in a study of T cell repertoires in cytomegalovirus infection. Antigens of these TCRs are unknown. Using its own MiXCR run on the reads, TCRdb lists one record per CDR3 protein. The sample records some 940,000 distinct CDR3 sequences, approximately 30% being singletons. Sequences were derived from cultured CD8+ T cells from PBMCs, sampled from culture after CMV antigen stimulation. Receptors originate from a human donor in good health (CMV status not recorded). Some clones in this sample may be carry-over from other donors' samples.

This chain uses TRBV19 with TRBJ2-1; D unresolved. Trimming cost V 5 bases and J 10 bases, with 12 bases left between them. The germline V gene encodes CDR1 LNHDA and CDR2 SQIVND (reference sequence). CDR3 length equals 12 residues. In nucleotides, the CDR3 is TGTGCCAGTAGTCTCCCCGGTGAGGAGCAGTTCTTC. Translation: CASSLPGEEQFF.

The chain couples TRBV29-1 to TRBJ1-2, with D perhaps matching TRBD1 (5 bases). CDR1 and CDR2 from the germline V gene are SQVTM and ANQGSEA. The CDR3 has 23 amino acids. The V and J ends lost 7 bases and 1 base respectively, with 43 bases between them. The CDR3 DNA reads TGCAGCGACATGACGTCGGGGCTCATCGATAGCATAGGAAAATCAGGCTATAACTATGGCTACACCTTC. Protein sequence: CSDMTSGLIDSIGKSGYNYGYTF. Based on the CDR3 plus reference TRBV29-1 and TRBJ1-2, the full variable domain is SAVISQKPSRDICQRGTSLTIQCQVDSQVTMMFWYRQQPGQSLTLIATANQGSEATYESGFVIDKFPISRPNLTFSTLTVSNMSPEDSSIYLCSDMTSGLIDSIGKSGYNYGYTFGSGTRLTVV.

V and J are TRBV5-6 and TRBJ2-1, with D possibly TRBD2 on 5 matching bases. Germline V lookup: CDR1 SGHDT, CDR2 YYEEEE. This CDR3 spans 16 amino acids. The V end lost 2 bases, the J end lost 0 bases, and 12 bases lay between the germline ends. The CDR3 reads CASSFGGLSSYNEQFF. The CDR3 nucleotides are TGTGCCAGCAGCTTTGGAGGTCTCAGCTCCTACAATGAGCAGTTCTTC.

This clonotype was picked up a small number of times. The J gene is TRBJ1-1, the V gene TRBV5-5; D gene ambiguous. With 0 bases removed from V and 3 bases from J, the gap between germline ends came to 12 bases. The CDR3 runs 15 residues. CDR1 and CDR2 from the germline V gene are SGHKS and YYEKEE (reference sequence). CDR3 nucleotides: TGTGCCAGCAGCTTGGATGTCAATGGGGACACTGAAGCTTTCTTT. It yields the protein CASSLDVNGDTEAFF.

The V gene is TRBV20-1, the J gene TRBJ1-1; the match to TRBD1 covers 7 bases. The CDR3 contains 15 residues. V shed 1 base, J shed 1 base, and the junction held 6 bases outside the gene matches. CDR1 and CDR2 from the germline V gene are DFQATT and SNEGSKA (reference sequence). The CDR3 loop reads CSARGPGGENTEAFF. The CDR3 nucleotides are TGCAGTGCTAGAGGACCAGGGGGAGAGAACACTGAAGCTTTCTTT.

This clonotype was counted once. The gene calls are TRBV5-6 and TRBJ1-2; TRBD1 might be the D (6 bases). There are 17 residues in the CDR3. Per the germline V gene, CDR1 is SGHDT and CDR2 is YYEEEE. V lost 4 bases and J lost 8, with 27 bases in between. The CDR3 region is CASSPRTDLTNYGGYTF. The CDR3 nucleotides read TGTGCCAGCAGCCCCCGGACAGATTTAACCAACTATGGCGGCTACACCTTC.

CDR3 nucleotide sequence: TGTGCCAGCAGGCTCTTTCCGGGTCCCCTCCACTTT. Protein sequence: CASRLFPGPLHF. The chain employs TRBV28 and TRBJ1-6; no clear D gene. V lost 6 bases, J lost 13 bases, and 13 bases lay in between. CDR3 length equals 12 residues. Germline V CDR1 and CDR2: MDHEN, SYDVKM.

The rearrangement joins TRBV9 to TRBJ1-1; 7 nucleotides agree with TRBD1. The CDR3 totals 16 residues. Germline trimming cut 0 bases from V and 1 base from J; bases unmatched to any gene: 6. Germline V gene lookup returns CDR1 SGDLS and CDR2 YYNGEE. CDR3 loop: CASSVVPRGTNTEAFF. The CDR3 DNA reads as TGTGCCAGCAGCGTAGTTCCCAGGGGGACGAACACTGAAGCTTTCTTT.

As for this clonotype: A read error may be the cause here, since a much bigger clone is one base away. This chain uses TRBV12-3 or TRBV12-4 with TRBJ2-5, with 7 bases aligning to TRBD2. CDR3 length: 13 residues. Trimming took 7 bases from V and 4 from J; bases not matched to a gene: 6. The CDR3 spells CASNIGGRETQYF. In nucleotides, the CDR3 is TGTGCCAGCAACATCGGGGGGAGAGAGACCCAGTACTTC.

This clonotype has a count of ten or more. The CDR3 sequence: CASSPRGLEDTQYF. The CDR3 DNA follows: TGTGCCAGCAGCCCCCGGGGGCTAGAAGATACGCAGTATTTT. The genes are TRBV11-3 and TRBJ2-3; either TRBD1 or TRBD2 may fit D (6 bases each). The V gene lost 5 bases and the J gene lost 5 bases, with 14 bases spanning the gap. This CDR3 is built from 14 residues. Germline CDR1 and CDR2: SGHNT and YENEEA.

The chain is built from TRBV5-1 and TRBJ2-3, with D perhaps matching TRBD2 (5 bases). The CDR3 sequence is 17 residues long. V was shortened by 3 bases and J by 6 bases, with 23 bases between the two germline ends. Germline V gene lookup returns CDR1 SGHRS and CDR2 YFSETQ. This chain's CDR3 is CASSSSLTNRVADTQYF. Written as DNA, the CDR3 is TGCGCCAGCAGCTCAAGCCTGACTAATCGCGTGGCGGATACGCAGTATTTT.

The gene calls are TRBV7-6 and TRBJ2-3; D might be TRBD2 (6 bases). Germline assignment: CDR1 SGHVS and CDR2 FNYEAQ. The ends were cut back, 1 base at V and 2 bases at J, with 16 bases in the middle. The CDR3 length is 17 residues. Written as DNA, the CDR3 is TGTGCCAGCAGCTTAGACCCTCCCCCGGGAGACACAGATACGCAGTATTTT. Translation: CASSLDPPPGDTDTQYF.

This rearrangement joins TRBV4-3 to TRBJ1-1; D is undetermined. Germline lookup yields CDR1 LGHNA and CDR2 YSLEER. V was trimmed by 4 bases and J by 1 base, leaving 16 bases between them. This CDR3 spans 16 amino acids. CDR3 DNA sequence: TGCGCCAGCAGCCCTAAGACCCAGAATCGGAACACTGAAGCTTTCTTT. It codes for CASSPKTQNRNTEAFF.

J is TRBJ1-1 and V is TRBV6-6, with D possibly matching TRBD1 (6 bases). Germline CDR1 reads MNHNY; CDR2 reads SVGAGI (reference sequence). V was pared by 8 bases and J by 8 bases, with 12 bases between. This CDR3 is 11 amino acids long. Written as DNA, the CDR3 is TGTGCCAGCCGGGGGGGCGTGGAAGCTTTCTTT. It codes for CASRGGVEAFF.

About this clonotype itself: One junction end disagrees with the germline gene, perhaps due to a read error. The chain employs TRBV28 and TRBJ1-5; 8 bases line up with TRBD1. Germline loops: CDR1 MDHEN, CDR2 SYDVKM. The CDR3 totals 15 residues. DNA for the CDR3: TGTGCCAGCGGTTTGACAGGGGAGGGCAATCAGCCCCAGCATTTT. It specifies CASGLTGEGNQPQHF.

The chain carries TRBV6-8 and TRBJ2-3; D unclear. This CDR3 spans 14 amino acids. V was shortened by 6 bases and J by 3 bases, with 13 bases between the two germline ends. Germline CDR1 MNHGY, CDR2 SAAAGT. The CDR3 loop reads CASSSHGRTDTQYF. In nucleotides, the CDR3 is TGTGCCAGCAGCTCCCATGGACGAACAGATACGCAGTATTTT.